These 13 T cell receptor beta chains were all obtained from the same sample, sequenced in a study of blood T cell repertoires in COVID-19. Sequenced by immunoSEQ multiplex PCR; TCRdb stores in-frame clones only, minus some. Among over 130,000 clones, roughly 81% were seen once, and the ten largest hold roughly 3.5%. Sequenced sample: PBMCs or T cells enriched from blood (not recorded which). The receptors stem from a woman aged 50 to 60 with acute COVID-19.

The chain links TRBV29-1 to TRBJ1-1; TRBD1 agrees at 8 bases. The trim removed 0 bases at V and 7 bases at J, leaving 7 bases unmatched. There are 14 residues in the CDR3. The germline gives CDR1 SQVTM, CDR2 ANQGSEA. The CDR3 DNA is TGCAGCGTTGAAGAGGACAGGGCGGAGATTGAAGCTTTCTTT. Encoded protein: CSVEEDRAEIEAFF. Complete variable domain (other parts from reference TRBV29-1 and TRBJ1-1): SAVISQKPSRDICQRGTSLTIQCQVDSQVTMMFWYRQQPGQSLTLIATANQGSEATYESGFVIDKFPISRPNLTFSTLTVSNMSPEDSSIYLCSVEEDRAEIEAFFGQGTRLTVV.

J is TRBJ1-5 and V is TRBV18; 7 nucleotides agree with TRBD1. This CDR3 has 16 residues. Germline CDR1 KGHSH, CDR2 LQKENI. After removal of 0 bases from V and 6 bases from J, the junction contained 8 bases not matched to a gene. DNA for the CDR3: TGTGCCAGCTCACCACCGATCCAGGGGGGTGCTCAGCCCCAGCATTTT. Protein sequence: CASSPPIQGGAQPQHF.

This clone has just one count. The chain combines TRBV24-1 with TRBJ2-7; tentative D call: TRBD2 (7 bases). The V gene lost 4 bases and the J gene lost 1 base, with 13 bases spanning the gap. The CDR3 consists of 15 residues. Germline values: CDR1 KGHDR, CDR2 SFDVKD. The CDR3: CATSESGTPSYEQYF. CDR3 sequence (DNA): TGTGCCACCAGTGAAAGCGGGACACCTTCCTACGAGCAGTACTTC.

The CDR3 reads CASSFNTWSGRGSYNEQFF. In DNA, the CDR3 is TGTGCCAGCAGTTTTAACACGTGGAGCGGGAGAGGGTCCTACAATGAGCAGTTCTTC. The chain is built from TRBV28 and TRBJ2-1, with 8 bases matching TRBD2. The CDR3 contains 19 residues. After removal of 3 bases from V and 1 base from J, the junction contained 14 bases not matched to a gene. Germline loops: CDR1 MDHEN, CDR2 SYDVKM.

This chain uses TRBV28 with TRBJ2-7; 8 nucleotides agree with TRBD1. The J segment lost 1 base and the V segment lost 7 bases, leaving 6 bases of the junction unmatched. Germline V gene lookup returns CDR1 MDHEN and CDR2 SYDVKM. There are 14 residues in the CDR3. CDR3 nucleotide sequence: TGTGCCAGCAACAGACAGGGGAGGTCCTACGAGCAGTACTTC. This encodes CASNRQGRSYEQYF. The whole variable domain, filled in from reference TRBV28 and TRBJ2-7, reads DVKVTQSSRYLVKRTGEKVFLECVQDMDHENMFWYRQDPGLGLRLIYFSYDVKMKEKGDIPEGYSVSREKKERFSLILESASTNQTSMYLCASNRQGRSYEQYFGPGTRLTVT.

The CDR3, as DNA: TGTGCCACCAGTGTTATGGGACAGGGGGCGCGTAACTATGGCTACACCTTC. This translates into CATSVMGQGARNYGYTF. The chain has TRBV24-1 and TRBJ1-2; 12 bases match TRBD1. V gave up 5 bases and J gave up 1 base; unmatched junction bases: 7. The CDR3 has 17 residues. The germline CDR1 and CDR2 sequences are KGHDR and SFDVKD.

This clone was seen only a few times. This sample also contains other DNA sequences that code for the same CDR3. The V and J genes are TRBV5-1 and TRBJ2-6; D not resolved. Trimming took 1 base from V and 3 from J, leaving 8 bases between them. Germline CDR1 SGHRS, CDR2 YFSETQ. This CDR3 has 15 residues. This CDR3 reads CASSLTTSGANVLTF. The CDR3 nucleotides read TGCGCCAGCAGCTTGACTACGAGTGGGGCCAACGTCCTGACTTTC.

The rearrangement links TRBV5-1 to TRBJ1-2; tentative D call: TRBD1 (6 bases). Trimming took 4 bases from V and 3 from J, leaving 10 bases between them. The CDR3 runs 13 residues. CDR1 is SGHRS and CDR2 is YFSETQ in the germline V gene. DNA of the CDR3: TGCGCCAGCAGCGAGGACAGCTACTATGGCTACACCTTC. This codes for CASSEDSYYGYTF.

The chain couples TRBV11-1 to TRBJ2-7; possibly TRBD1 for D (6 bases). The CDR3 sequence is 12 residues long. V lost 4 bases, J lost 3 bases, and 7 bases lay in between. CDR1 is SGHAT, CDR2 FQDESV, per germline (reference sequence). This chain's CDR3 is CASSSQGYEQYF. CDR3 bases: TGTGCCAGCAGCTCACAGGGCTACGAGCAGTACTTC. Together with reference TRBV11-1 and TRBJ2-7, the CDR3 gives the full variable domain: EAEVAQSPRYKITEKSQAVAFWCDPISGHATLYWYRQILGQGPELLVQFQDESVVDDSQLPKDRFSAERLKGVDSTLKIQPAELGDSAMYLCASSSQGYEQYFGPGTRLTVT.

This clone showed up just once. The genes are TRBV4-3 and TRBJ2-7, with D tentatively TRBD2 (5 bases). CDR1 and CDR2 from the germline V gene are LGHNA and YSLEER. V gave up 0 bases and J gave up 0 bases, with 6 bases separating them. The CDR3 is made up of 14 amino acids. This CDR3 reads CASSQDTSSYEQYF. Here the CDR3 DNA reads TGCGCCAGCAGCCAAGACACTAGCTCCTACGAGCAGTACTTC.

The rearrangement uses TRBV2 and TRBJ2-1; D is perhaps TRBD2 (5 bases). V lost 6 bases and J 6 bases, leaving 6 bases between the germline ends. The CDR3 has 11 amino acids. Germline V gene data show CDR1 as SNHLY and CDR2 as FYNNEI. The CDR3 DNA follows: TGTGCCAGCAGGGGAGTCAATGAGCAGTTCTTC. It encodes CASRGVNEQFF.

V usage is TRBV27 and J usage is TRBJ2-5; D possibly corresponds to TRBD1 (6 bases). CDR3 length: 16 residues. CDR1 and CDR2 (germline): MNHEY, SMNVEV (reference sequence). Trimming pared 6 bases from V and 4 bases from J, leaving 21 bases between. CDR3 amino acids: CASRLRMGQGGETQYF. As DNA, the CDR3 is TGTGCCAGCAGACTGCGTATGGGACAAGGGGGAGAGACCCAGTACTTC.

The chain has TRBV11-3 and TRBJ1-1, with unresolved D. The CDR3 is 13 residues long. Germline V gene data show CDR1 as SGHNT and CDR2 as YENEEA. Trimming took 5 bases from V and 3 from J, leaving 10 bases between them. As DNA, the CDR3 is TGTGCCAGCAGCCTCGAGGGAGACACTGAAGCTTTCTTT. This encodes CASSLEGDTEAFF.